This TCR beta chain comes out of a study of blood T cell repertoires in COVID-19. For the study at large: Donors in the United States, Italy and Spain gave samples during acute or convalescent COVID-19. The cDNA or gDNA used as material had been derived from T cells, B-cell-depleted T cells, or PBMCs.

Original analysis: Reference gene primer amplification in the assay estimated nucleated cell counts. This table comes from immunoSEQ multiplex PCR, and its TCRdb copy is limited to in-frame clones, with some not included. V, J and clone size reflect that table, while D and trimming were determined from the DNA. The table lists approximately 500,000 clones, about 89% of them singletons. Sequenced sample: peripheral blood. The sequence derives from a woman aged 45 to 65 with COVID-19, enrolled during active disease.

The CDR3: CASSPGLPGGGYTF. In DNA form, the CDR3 reads TGTGCCAGTAGTCCGGGACTCCCGGGCGGTGGCTACACCTTC. The chain recombines TRBV19 with TRBJ1-2, with D perhaps matching TRBD1 (5 bases). The V end lost 5 bases, the J end lost 7 bases, and 17 bases lay between the germline ends. Germline loops: CDR1 LNHDA, CDR2 SQIVND (reference sequence). The CDR3 spans 14 residues.